The present T cell receptor (beta chain) was sequenced within a study of cytomegalovirus exposure and HLA in healthy donors. Concerning this clone: No antigen is known for it.

Study results and limitations: Researchers catalogued about 160 TCR beta chains as cytomegalovirus-associated. Most TCR sequences were seen very rarely across donors, but some public TCRs occurred in many.

Trimming at V came to 4 bases and at J to 1 base, leaving 4 bases not matched to a gene. The CDR3 totals 14 residues. The V gene's germline CDR1 is SGHRS and CDR2 YFSETQ. TCRdb's copy holds only in-frame clones and misses some; the assay was immunoSEQ multiplex PCR. The sample includes over 150,000 clones, about 80% of them seen just once. The material sequenced was PBMCs. The clonotype comes from a woman aged 18 to 35 in good health and CMV-seropositive. The rearrangement links TRBV5-1 to TRBJ2-5, with TRBD1 identical over 7 bases. The CDR3 DNA is TGCGCCAGCAGCCCAACAGGGGTCCAAGAGACCCAGTACTTC. Amino acid sequence: CASSPTGVQETQYF. Full variable domain (rest looked up from reference TRBV5-1 and TRBJ2-5): KAGVTQTPRYLIKTRGQQVTLSCSPISGHRSVSWYQQTPGQGLQFLFEYFSETQRNKGNFPGRFSGRQFSNSRSEMNVSTLELGDSALYLCASSPTGVQETQYFGPGTRLLVL.